This entry features one T cell receptor (beta chain) sequence. The sample originates from a study of shared clonotypes between healthy human individuals. The J segment lost 6 bases and the V segment lost 2 bases, leaving 11 bases of the junction unmatched. The germline V gene has CDR1 SEHNR and CDR2 FQNEAQ (reference sequence). The CDR3 runs 16 residues. Profiling relied on immunoSEQ multiplex PCR, and the TCRdb table lists in-frame clones only, not all of them. The sample has about 2.3 million clones; 80% to 95% are singletons. This receptor was identified in a man younger than 30 in good health. Some clones in this sample may be carry-over from other donors' samples. The gene calls are TRBV7-9 and TRBJ2-7; TRBD2 matches at 9 bases. Sequencing was done on a sample of naive CD4+ T cells from PBMCs. Subset reported: CD45RA+ positively selected. The CDR3 region is CASSLLGGLARGEQYF. CDR3 sequence (DNA): TGTGCCAGCAGCTTATTGGGTGGACTAGCGAGAGGCGAGCAGTACTTC.